Here is one T cell receptor beta chain with its context. Its antigen remains unknown. Using immunoSEQ multiplex PCR, the repertoire was profiled, and TCRdb retains in-frame clones only, with some absent. Seen here are under 650,000 clones, almost 97% observed once, and the top ten hold less than 0.06%. The sample is drawn from a study of shared clonotypes between healthy human individuals. Study outcomes and limitations: Incompleteness in sorted-subset sequencing, despite large depth, was shown by rarefaction. Richness estimates generally favored naive over memory subsets.

Donation came from healthy HIV-negative adults that had no recent acute infections or vaccinations. The donor cohort consisted entirely of Caucasian adults residing in Nashville, Tennessee. Per the germline V gene, CDR1 is MDHEN and CDR2 is SYDVKM. V gave up 2 bases and J gave up 6 bases, with 11 bases separating them. This CDR3 comprises 14 residues. V is TRBV28 and J is TRBJ1-3; perhaps TRBD1 as D (6 bases). Sequencing was done on a sample of naive CD4+ T cells sorted from blood. Subset defined: CD45RA+ positively selected. The TCR sequence derives from a woman aged 25 to 45 in good health. The CDR3 DNA reads TGTGCCAGCAGTTTACACTCAGGGGTAAACACCATATATTTT. It is translated as CASSLHSGVNTIYF.